Shown below are 17 T cell receptor beta chains from a single sample sequenced in a study of T cell repertoires in aging, cancer and after chemotherapy. The template was genomic DNA from peripheral blood, not RNA. TRB rearrangements spanning V, D and J were amplified using mixed TRB-A/B primers. Each CDR3 protein is one row after TCRdb ran MiXCR on the multiplex PCR reads. The sample holds about 1,700 distinct CDR3 sequences; around 23% are singletons and the top ten take under 20%. Sequenced: blood. All receptors derive from a human donor with a solid tumor.

This clonotype is deemed medium-sized. The chain combines TRBV6-4 with TRBJ2-5, with D perhaps TRBD1 (5 bases). The CDR3 spans 16 residues. CDR1 and CDR2 (germline): MRHNA, SNTAGT. V dropped 8 bases and J dropped 1 base, with 20 bases sitting between them. The CDR3 DNA sequence: TGTGCCAGCCTACCGATTGGTACAGGTGCCCAAGAGACCCAGTACTTC. Protein product: CASLPIGTGAQETQYF.

This chain connects TRBV4-2 to TRBJ2-7; 10 positions match TRBD2. The CDR3 runs to 16 residues. J was trimmed by 4 bases and V by 3 bases; bases with no gene match: 9. Germline CDR1 reads LGHNA; CDR2 reads YNFKEQ. CDR3 DNA: TGTGCCAGCAGCCAGGGAAGCGGGAGGGCTTCTTACGAGCAGTACTTC. Protein product: CASSQGSGRASYEQYF.

Sample share makes this clonotype medium-sized. V is TRBV20-1 and J is TRBJ2-7; 8 bases fit TRBD2. Germline CDR1 is DFQATT and CDR2 is SNEGSKA (reference sequence). The V gene end was trimmed by 5 bases and the J gene end by 0 bases; junction bases not matched to a gene: 3. This CDR3 is 13 amino acids long. This CDR3 is CSALSGVSYEQYF. CDR3 coding DNA: TGCAGTGCTCTTAGCGGGGTCTCCTACGAGCAGTACTTC.

This clonotype is labeled as medium-sized. In DNA form, the CDR3 reads TGTGCCAGTAGACGGGACAGGGAGGTGCAGCCCCAGCATTTT. Amino acids: CASRRDREVQPQHF. The chain combines TRBV19 with TRBJ1-5; 9 bases are shared with TRBD1. CDR1 and CDR2 (germline): LNHDA, SQIVND (reference sequence). This CDR3 is 14 amino acids long. Germline trimming cut 6 bases from V and 7 bases from J; bases unmatched to any gene: 7.

This clonotype is termed large. The CDR3 DNA is TGTGCCAGCATGTCGGCAGGGGACTTCAGAGATCGGAACAATGAGCAGTTCTTC. Translating gives CASMSAGDFRDRNNEQFF. The chain combines TRBV6-5 with TRBJ2-1; D might be TRBD1 or TRBD2, each matching 6 bases. The CDR3 extends over 18 amino acids. The V and J ends lost 7 bases and 5 bases respectively, with 27 bases between them. Germline V CDR1 and CDR2: MNHEY, SVGAGI.

This clonotype is categorized as medium-sized. This chain joins TRBV19 and TRBJ1-5; D not resolved. Germline CDR1 LNHDA, CDR2 SQIVND (reference sequence). Trimming left V 4 bases short and J 0 bases short, with 7 bases between. The CDR3 is 14 amino acids. The CDR3 DNA reads TGTGCCAGTAGTAGGAAAAGTAGCAATCAGCCCCAGCATTTT. This gives the protein CASSRKSSNQPQHF.

This clonotype was detected a few times. This sequence joins TRBV10-2 and TRBJ2-7; 10 bases align to TRBD1. The germline gives CDR1 WSHSY, CDR2 SAAADI. V dropped 6 bases and J dropped 7; count of bases not matched to a gene: 6. This CDR3 has 13 residues. The CDR3 is CASRETGGQEQYF. The CDR3 DNA follows: TGCGCCAGCAGGGAGACAGGGGGCCAGGAGCAGTACTTC.

The rearrangement links TRBV6-2 or TRBV6-3 to TRBJ2-3, with 11 bases identical to TRBD2. The germline V gene encodes CDR1 MNHEY and CDR2 SVGEGT. V was clipped by 4 bases and J by 1 base; unmatched bases: 1. The CDR3 is 15 residues long. CDR3 loop: CASSLGLAGTDTQYF. The CDR3 DNA is TGTGCCAGCAGTTTGGGACTAGCGGGCACAGATACGCAGTATTTT.

By share, this clonotype ranks as large. The CDR3 nucleotides are TGTGCCAGCAGCGCTTCCGGTTTACTCTACGAGCAGTACTTC. Its translation is CASSASGLLYEQYF. The gene calls are TRBV6-6 and TRBJ2-7; no reliable D call. V lost 6 bases and J 3 bases, leaving 15 bases between the germline ends. The CDR3 loop spans 14 amino acids. Germline CDR1 reads MNHNY; CDR2 reads SVGAGI (reference sequence).

Relative to its sample, this clonotype is medium-sized (0.01 to 0.1%). The chain links TRBV6-1 to TRBJ2-1; possibly TRBD1 or TRBD2 for D (5 bases each). CDR1 is MNHNS, CDR2 SASEGT, per germline. The ends were cut back, 0 bases at V and 8 bases at J, with 14 bases in the middle. The CDR3 extends over 15 amino acids. The CDR3 bases are TGTGCCAGCAGTGAAGCGCCCGGGACCACGGATGAGCAGTTCTTC. Protein: CASSEAPGTTDEQFF.

This clonotype is large in the sample. The chain links TRBV6-5 to TRBJ2-7, with 8 positions matching TRBD1. The CDR3 consists of 14 residues. Per the germline V gene, CDR1 is MNHEY and CDR2 is SVGAGI. Trimming cost V 6 bases and J 4 bases; bases outside gene matches: 8. CDR3 in amino acids: CASSPAGGAYEQYF. The CDR3 nucleotides read TGTGCCAGCAGCCCCGCAGGGGGCGCGTACGAGCAGTACTTC.

Relative to its sample, this clonotype is medium-sized. This sequence joins TRBV13 and TRBJ2-7, with a possible D match to TRBD2 (6 bases). Germline CDR1 PRHDT, CDR2 FYEKMQ (reference sequence). This CDR3 comprises 16 residues. Trimming stripped 2 bases from V and 4 bases from J, with 18 bases between. The CDR3 nucleotides read TGTGCCAGCAGCTTATTTTCGCGGGGACGAAGTTACGAGCAGTACTTC. It is translated as CASSLFSRGRSYEQYF.

In this sample, this clonotype is medium-sized (0.01 to 0.1%). The chain employs TRBV20-1 and TRBJ1-5; TRBD1 is a possible D gene (6 bases). CDR1 and CDR2 (germline): DFQATT, SNEGSKA (reference sequence). The CDR3 loop spans 12 amino acids. Trimming took 3 bases from V and 15 from J, leaving 18 bases between them. For the CDR3, the DNA is TGCAGTGCTAGTGATGCAGGGGCCGCTCGGCATTTT. This encodes CSASDAGAARHF.

This clonotype is medium-sized. This sequence joins TRBV20-1 and TRBJ2-1; D may be TRBD1 or TRBD2 (6 bases each). The CDR3 is 14 residues long. Trimming took off 4 bases at V and 6 bases at J, with 16 bases between the two ends. CDR1 and CDR2 from the germline V gene are DFQATT and SNEGSKA (reference sequence). The CDR3 bases are TGCAGTGCTACGGGGGCAGGAACGGTCAATGAGCAGTTCTTC. Encoded protein: CSATGAGTVNEQFF.

This clonotype rates as large. The rearrangement links TRBV20-1 to TRBJ1-2; D possibly corresponds to TRBD1 (5 bases). The CDR3 loop spans 13 amino acids. The V end was cut by 5 bases, the J end by 6 bases, with 16 bases between. The germline gives CDR1 DFQATT, CDR2 SNEGSKA (reference sequence). CDR3 amino acids: CSARQPGSNGYTF. CDR3 DNA: TGCAGTGCTCGACAGCCCGGGTCCAATGGCTACACCTTC.

By proportion, this clonotype is medium-sized (0.01 to 0.1%). The chain joins TRBV20-1 to TRBJ2-7, with D perhaps matching TRBD2 (6 bases). Germline V gene data show CDR1 as DFQATT and CDR2 as SNEGSKA (reference sequence). The CDR3 has 11 residues. CDR3: CSASRLVGWYF. CDR3 nucleotide sequence: TGCAGCGCCTCGAGACTAGTCGGGTGGTACTTC.

This clonotype is medium-sized. The chain recombines TRBV6-5 with TRBJ1-6; no reliable D call. Deletions cut 0 bases from V and 7 bases from J, with 16 bases between. This CDR3 contains 17 residues. Per germline, CDR1 MNHEY and CDR2 SVGAGI. CDR3 nucleotide sequence: TGTGCCAGCAGTTACTCAGGCCAGGCCATAGGAAATTCACCCCTCCACTTT. Amino acids: CASSYSGQAIGNSPLHF.